Sequencing of this T cell receptor beta chain was carried out in a study of blood T cell repertoires in COVID-19. The wider study: Nucleic acid was either cDNA or gDNA, and it came from T cells, B-cell-depleted T cells, or PBMCs.

J lost 5 bases, V lost 5 bases, and 6 bases had no gene match. Per the germline V gene, CDR1 is LNHDA and CDR2 is SQIVND (reference sequence). This CDR3 spans 14 amino acids. Profiled with immunoSEQ multiplex PCR; TCRdb holds only in-frame clones, not every one. The table records about 81,000 clones, around 92% of them present only once. The V and J genes are TRBV19 and TRBJ1-1; 9 positions match TRBD1. The material sequenced was peripheral blood. The clonotype originates from a woman in her fifties or sixties in a cohort sampled during active COVID-19. CDR3 in DNA: TGTGCCAGTAGTGTACAGGGGGCGCCGACTGAAGCTTTCTTT. It codes for CASSVQGAPTEAFF.